Sequencing of this T cell receptor beta chain was carried out in a study of Ad26.COV2.S vaccination and SARS-CoV-2 variants. Study in general: Intramuscular Ad26.COV2.S at 5x10^10 or 1x10^11 viral particles.

As for this clone: Antigen specificity is unknown.

Treatment meaning: some 19 received Ad26.COV2.S at low or high dose, single or two shots; about 5 received placebo; per-sample allocation not given. On day 63 after the first injection, vaccine and placebo recipients gave samples. The study, taken as a whole, reports: Possibly, TCR breadth and depth analyses underestimated total T cell responses. Similar non-spike TCR breadth was observed in recipients of vaccine and of placebo.

The CDR3 sequence is 13 residues long. Germline trimming cut 4 bases from V and 6 bases from J; bases unmatched to any gene: 4. The germline gives CDR1 GTSNPN, CDR2 SVGIG (reference sequence). Some clones are missing from TCRdb's copy, which holds only in-frame ones; the method was immunoSEQ multiplex PCR. The sample has approximately 350,000 clones, roughly 80% seen once. The clonotype was recovered from a person between 18 and 59 years old who received the Ad26.COV2.S COVID-19 vaccine or a placebo. This rearrangement joins TRBV30 to TRBJ2-2; 8 bases map to TRBD1. The sample consisted of peripheral blood, taken in a trial of Ad26.COV2.S vaccine versus placebo. In DNA form, the CDR3 reads TGTGCCTGGATAACAGGGGGGTCCGGGGAGCTGTTTTTT. Translation gives CAWITGGSGELFF.